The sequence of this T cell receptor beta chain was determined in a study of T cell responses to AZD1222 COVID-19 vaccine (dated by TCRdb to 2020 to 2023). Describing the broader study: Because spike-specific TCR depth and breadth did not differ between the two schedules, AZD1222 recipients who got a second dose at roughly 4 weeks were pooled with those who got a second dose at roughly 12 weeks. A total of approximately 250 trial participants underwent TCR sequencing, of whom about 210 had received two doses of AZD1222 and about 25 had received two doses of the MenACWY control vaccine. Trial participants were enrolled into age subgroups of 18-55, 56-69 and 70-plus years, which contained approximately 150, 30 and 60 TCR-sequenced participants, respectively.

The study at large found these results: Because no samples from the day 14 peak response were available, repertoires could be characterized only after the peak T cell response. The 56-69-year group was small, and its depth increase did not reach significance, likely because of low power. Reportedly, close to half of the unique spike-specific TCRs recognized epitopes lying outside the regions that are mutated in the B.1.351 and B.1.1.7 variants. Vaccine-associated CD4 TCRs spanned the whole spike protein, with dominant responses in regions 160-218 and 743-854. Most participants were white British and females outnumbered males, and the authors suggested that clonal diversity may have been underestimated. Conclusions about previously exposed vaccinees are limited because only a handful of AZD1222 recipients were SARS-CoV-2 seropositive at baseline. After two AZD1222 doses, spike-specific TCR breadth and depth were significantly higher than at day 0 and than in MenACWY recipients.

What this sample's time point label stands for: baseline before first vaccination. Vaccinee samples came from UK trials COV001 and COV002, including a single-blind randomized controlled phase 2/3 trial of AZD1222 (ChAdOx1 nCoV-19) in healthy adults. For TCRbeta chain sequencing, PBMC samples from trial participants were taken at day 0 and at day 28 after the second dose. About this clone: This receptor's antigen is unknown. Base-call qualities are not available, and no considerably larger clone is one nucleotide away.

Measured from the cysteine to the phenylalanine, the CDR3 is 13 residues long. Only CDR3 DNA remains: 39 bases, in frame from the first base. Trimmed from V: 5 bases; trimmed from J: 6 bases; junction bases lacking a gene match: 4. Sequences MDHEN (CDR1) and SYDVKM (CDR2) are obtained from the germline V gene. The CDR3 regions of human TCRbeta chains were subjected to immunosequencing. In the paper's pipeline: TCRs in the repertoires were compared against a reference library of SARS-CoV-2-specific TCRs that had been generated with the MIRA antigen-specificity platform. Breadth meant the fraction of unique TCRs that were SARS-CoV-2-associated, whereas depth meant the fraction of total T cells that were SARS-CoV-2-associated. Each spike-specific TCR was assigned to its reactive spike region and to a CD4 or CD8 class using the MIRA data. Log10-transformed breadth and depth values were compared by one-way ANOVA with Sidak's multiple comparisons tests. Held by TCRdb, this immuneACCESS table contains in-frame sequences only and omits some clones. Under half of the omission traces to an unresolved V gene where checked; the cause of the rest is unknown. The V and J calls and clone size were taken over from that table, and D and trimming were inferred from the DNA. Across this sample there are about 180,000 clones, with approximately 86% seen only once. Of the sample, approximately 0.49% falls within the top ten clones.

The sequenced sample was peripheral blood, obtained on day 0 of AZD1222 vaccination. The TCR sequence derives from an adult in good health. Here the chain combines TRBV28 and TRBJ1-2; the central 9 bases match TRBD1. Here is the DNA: TGTGCCAGCAGTGGGACAGGGAGGGATGGCTACACCTTC. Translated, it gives CASSGTGRDGYTF.